This record concerns one T cell receptor beta chain sequence. Its antigen is undetermined. The data were obtained in a study of cytomegalovirus exposure and HLA in healthy donors. Overall study findings and caveats: Analysis performed later found about 18,000 TCR beta sequences associated with HLA alleles at 0.05 false discovery rate.

The V gene's germline CDR1 is SGHTA and CDR2 FQGNSA. The CDR3 length is 15 residues. V was clipped by 5 bases and J by 6 bases, with 16 bases between them. The primer mix had 60 Vbeta and 13 Jbeta primers. Profiling relied on immunoSEQ multiplex PCR, and the TCRdb table lists in-frame clones only, not all of them. The sample has around 170,000 clones, approximately 80% seen once; the top ten hold more than 0.4%. The origin of this receptor is a woman aged 50 to 60 in good health and CMV-seronegative. The chain couples TRBV7-2 to TRBJ2-2; no firm D call. The specimen sequenced was PBMCs. This chain's CDR3 is CASSPSVNSAGELFF. The CDR3 region has the DNA TGTGCCAGCAGCCCCTCGGTGAATTCCGCCGGGGAGCTGTTTTTT.